This TCR beta chain is drawn from a study of type 1 and type 2 diabetes patients. The overall study: Participants included type 1 and type 2 diabetes patients plus nondiabetic controls. Whole-study findings and limits: V and J gene usage correlated at 0.9 to 0.97 between type 2 diabetes and control samples. A median of one highly-expanded CD4+ clone, covering around 4.2% of reads, occurred in type 2 diabetes.

The PCR template was genomic DNA. Amplification of the beta chain CDR3 used 30 forward and 13 reverse multiplex primers. MiXCR, applied by TCRdb to the multiplex PCR reads, yields one record per CDR3 protein. The repertoire holds some 250,000 distinct CDR3 sequences, roughly 50% seen once, with around 15% in the top ten. With respect to this clonotype: Its antigen is not identified.

The clonotype originates from a man in his late teens or twenties with type 2 diabetes. The sample was peripheral blood mononuclear cells (PBMCs).

The CDR3 nucleotides are TGTGCCAGCAGCTTAGATCTCGGCAGTAAAGCTTTCTTT. This sequence encodes CASSLDLGSKAFF. The V call is TRBV7-2, the J call TRBJ1-1; D is unresolved. Germline assignment: CDR1 SGHTA and CDR2 FQGNSA. This CDR3 is 13 amino acids long. V was clipped by 1 base and J by 9 bases, with 12 bases between them.